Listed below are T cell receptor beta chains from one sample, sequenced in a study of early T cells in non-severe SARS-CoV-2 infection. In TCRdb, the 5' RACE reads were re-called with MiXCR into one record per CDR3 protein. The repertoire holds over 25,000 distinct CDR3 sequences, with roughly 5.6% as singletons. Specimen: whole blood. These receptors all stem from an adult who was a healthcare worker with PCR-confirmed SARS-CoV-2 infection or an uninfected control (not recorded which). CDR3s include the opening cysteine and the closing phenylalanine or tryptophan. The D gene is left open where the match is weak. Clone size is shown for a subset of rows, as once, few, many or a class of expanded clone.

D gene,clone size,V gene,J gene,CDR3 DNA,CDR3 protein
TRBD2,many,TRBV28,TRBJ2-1,TGTGCCAGCAGTTTATCCCTAGCGGACTCCTACAATGAGCAGTTCTTC,CASSLSLADSYNEQFF
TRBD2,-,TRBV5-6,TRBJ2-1,TGTGCCAGCAGCTTTGGTCTAGCGGGATTTTTGAATGAGCAGTTCTTC,CASSFGLAGFLNEQFF
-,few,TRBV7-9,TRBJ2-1,TGTGCCAGCAGCTCACTAGGGGTTCCTTCGAGCTCCTACAATGAGCAGTTCTTC,CASSSLGVPSSSYNEQFF
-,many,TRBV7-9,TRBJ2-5,TGTGCCAGCAGCCCACCCCCCCGGTACGGGGAGACCCAGTACTTC,CASSPPPRYGETQYF
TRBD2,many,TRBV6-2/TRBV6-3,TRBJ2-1,TGTGCCAGCAGCCCCCGGACTAGCGGGGGGTATGAGCAGTTCTTC,CASSPRTSGGYEQFF
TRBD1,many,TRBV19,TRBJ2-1,TGTGCCAGTAGTGTCCAGACAGGGAACGGGCAGTTCTTC,CASSVQTGNGQFF
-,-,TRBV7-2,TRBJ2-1,TGTGCCAGCAGCCTGGGGGGTGTTGGGTTTGAGCAGTTCTTC,CASSLGGVGFEQFF
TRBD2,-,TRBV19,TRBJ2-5,TGTGCCAGTAGTATAGCGGGAGGGTACCAAGAGACCCAGTACTTC,CASSIAGGYQETQYF
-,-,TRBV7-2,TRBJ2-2,TGTGCCAGCAGCTTAGCGCTGGGGCCACTCACCGGGGAGCTGTTTTTT,CASSLALGPLTGELFF
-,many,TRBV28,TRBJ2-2,TGTGCCAGCAGTTTCGGGACCGGGGAGCTGTTTTTT,CASSFGTGELFF
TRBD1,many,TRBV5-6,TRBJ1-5,TGTGCCAGCAGCGCAACAGGGGAGCGCAATCAGCCCCAGCATTTT,CASSATGERNQPQHF
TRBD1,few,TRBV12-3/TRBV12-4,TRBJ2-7,TGTGCCGTATCCGGGACAGGGGCCGAGCAGTACTTC,CAVSGTGAEQYF
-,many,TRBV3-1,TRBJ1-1,TGTGCCAGCAGCCACGGATTGGGGAGTGAAGCTTTCTTT,CASSHGLGSEAFF
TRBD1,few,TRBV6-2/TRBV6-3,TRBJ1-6,TGTGCCAGTATGAGGGACAGGATCCGCTCACCCCTCCACTTT,CASMRDRIRSPLHF
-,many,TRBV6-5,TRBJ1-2,TGTGCCAGCACCAGAGACACCGCGGACGGTGGCTACACCTTC,CASTRDTADGGYTF
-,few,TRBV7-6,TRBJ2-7,TGTGCCAGCAGCTTAGGGGAGAGTAGCGAGCAGTACTTC,CASSLGESSEQYF
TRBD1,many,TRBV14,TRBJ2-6,TGTGCCAGCACCCCGAACTACAGGGGCCCTGGGGCCAACGTCCTGACTTTC,CASTPNYRGPGANVLTF
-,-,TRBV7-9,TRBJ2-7,TGTGCCAGCAGCATGGGACCGAGTTCCTACGAGCAGTACTTC,CASSMGPSSYEQYF
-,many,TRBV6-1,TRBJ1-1,TGTGCCAGCAGTGAAGAAGGGGGAGAAATTGAAGCTTTCTTT,CASSEEGGEIEAFF
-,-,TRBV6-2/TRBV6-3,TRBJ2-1,TGTGCCAGCAGTTCCAGAACTAGCACGAACTACAATGAGCAGTTCTTC,CASSSRTSTNYNEQFF
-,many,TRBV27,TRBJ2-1,TGTGCCAGCAGTTTTCTCACAGGGAACAATGAGCAGTTCTTC,CASSFLTGNNEQFF
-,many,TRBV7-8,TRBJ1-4,TGTGCCAGCAGCTTAGTAAGCAGGGGAGCTAATGAAAAACTGTTTTTT,CASSLVSRGANEKLFF
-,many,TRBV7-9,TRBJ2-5,TGTGCCAGCAGCTTAGCCCGTCGGTCACAAGAGACCCAGTACTTC,CASSLARRSQETQYF